The 21 T cell receptor beta chains below all came from one sample that was sequenced in a study of blood T cell repertoires in COVID-19. Measured with immunoSEQ multiplex PCR; TCRdb has only the in-frame clones, and not every one. This repertoire shows hundreds of thousands of clones, approximately 86% found once; its top ten account for 1.5% to 2%. Sequencing was done on a sample of peripheral blood. The origin of the receptors is an older woman who had recovered from COVID-19.

Of note for this clone: A read error may produce the germline difference seen at one junction end. This chain links TRBV7-7 with TRBJ2-7, with 9 bases matching TRBD2. The CDR3 contains 16 residues. CDR1 and CDR2 from the germline V gene are SSHAT and FNYEAQ (reference sequence). CDR3 protein: CASSPGGLAGSYEQYF. CDR3 in DNA: TGTGCTAGCAGCCCAGGGGGGCTAGCGGGGAGCTACGAGCAGTACTTC.

The chain employs TRBV11-1 and TRBJ1-2; possible D gene TRBD1, 5 bases. Trimming stripped 5 bases from V and 8 bases from J, with 15 bases between. Germline V CDR1 and CDR2: SGHAT, FQDESV (reference sequence). The CDR3 extends over 13 amino acids. The CDR3 region has the DNA TGTGCCAGCAGCCCCAGGTCCCGGGGGGGCTACACCTTC. Its translation: CASSPRSRGGYTF.

V is TRBV7-2 and J is TRBJ1-4, with D perhaps TRBD1 (5 bases). V was clipped by 3 bases and J by 8 bases, with 10 bases between them. Germline V gene sequence: CDR1 SGHTA, CDR2 FQGNSA. This CDR3 comprises 13 residues. CDR3 loop: CASSFRVWEKLFF. As DNA, the CDR3 is TGTGCCAGCAGCTTCAGGGTATGGGAAAAACTGTTTTTT.

The genes are TRBV6-5 and TRBJ1-2; D remains unclear. The ends were cut back, 7 bases at V and 4 bases at J, with 10 bases in the middle. Germline V gives CDR1 MNHEY, CDR2 SVGAGI. The CDR3 is 12 residues long. The CDR3 nucleotides are TGTGCCAGCATGGGAGGGTCCTATGGCTACACCTTC. This codes for CASMGGSYGYTF.

This rearrangement joins TRBV29-1 to TRBJ2-2; 10 positions match TRBD1. Germline CDR1 is SQVTM and CDR2 is ANQGSEA. V lost 8 bases, J lost 6 bases, and 3 bases stayed unmatched. CDR3 length: 12 residues. Here the CDR3 DNA reads TGCAGCTACGGACAGGGGGCCGGGGAGCTGTTTTTT. Translation gives CSYGQGAGELFF.

This clone was counted many times. The genes are TRBV3-1 (or the pseudogene TRBV3-2) and TRBJ2-1, with D unresolved. Germline V lookup: CDR1 LGHDT, CDR2 YNNKEL (reference sequence). The CDR3 has 16 residues. The ends were cut back, 0 bases at V and 0 bases at J, with 9 bases in the middle. This CDR3 reads CASSQDTGTSYNEQFF. The CDR3 region has the DNA TGTGCCAGCAGCCAAGATACCGGTACCTCCTACAATGAGCAGTTCTTC.

With respect to this clone: The sample holds other DNA sequences that translate to the same CDR3. In nucleotides, the CDR3 is TGTGCCAGCTCAGCGACTAGCACAGATACGCAGTATTTT. Protein: CASSATSTDTQYF. The chain combines TRBV18 with TRBJ2-3; D not certain. This CDR3 is 13 amino acids long. With 5 bases removed from V and 0 bases from J, the gap between germline ends came to 6 bases. Germline CDR1 is KGHSH and CDR2 is LQKENI.

J is TRBJ1-2 and V is TRBV24-1, with D maybe TRBD1 (6 bases). This CDR3 spans 10 amino acids. Germline lookup yields CDR1 KGHDR and CDR2 SFDVKD. Trimming took 10 bases from V and 12 from J, leaving 14 bases between them. CDR3 sequence: CATTQGFHTF. In DNA form, the CDR3 reads TGTGCCACAACACAGGGTTTCCACACCTTC.

The J gene is TRBJ2-7, the V gene TRBV7-2; 8 bases agree with TRBD1. J was trimmed by 3 bases and V by 6 bases; bases with no gene match: 10. The CDR3 loop spans 15 amino acids. From germline, CDR1 is SGHTA and CDR2 FQGNSA. Written as DNA, the CDR3 is TGTGCCAGCAGTCCAGGGGGCGCAATGGTCTACGAGCAGTACTTC. This encodes CASSPGGAMVYEQYF.

This clone occurred many times. The chain uses TRBV7-9 and TRBJ2-3, with a weak D call TRBD1 (5 bases). The germline V gene encodes CDR1 SEHNR and CDR2 FQNEAQ (reference sequence). CDR3 length equals 15 residues. Deletions cut 1 base from V and 2 bases from J, with 10 bases between. CDR3 residues: CASSLGDSTTDTQYF. CDR3 nucleotide sequence: TGTGCCAGCAGCTTAGGAGACAGTACCACAGATACGCAGTATTTT.

V usage is TRBV20-1 and J usage is TRBJ1-1; D call uncertain. Deletions cut 3 bases from V and 2 bases from J, with 10 bases between. Germline V gene lookup returns CDR1 DFQATT and CDR2 SNEGSKA (reference sequence). CDR3 length: 13 residues. DNA for the CDR3: TGCAGTGCTAGTCGGCGGGCCAACACTGAAGCTTTCTTT. Its translation is CSASRRANTEAFF.

DNA of the CDR3: TGTGCCACCAGCAGACGAGCGTCCGGGACTAGCTCCTACAATGAGCAGTTCTTC. It specifies CATSRRASGTSSYNEQFF. This chain connects TRBV15 to TRBJ2-1, with 8 bases that match TRBD2. The CDR3 extends over 18 amino acids. V dropped 2 bases and J dropped 0; count of bases not matched to a gene: 9. Germline-derived CDR1 and CDR2 are LNHNV and YYDKDF (reference sequence).

This chain links TRBV7-8 with TRBJ1-2, with a tentative D call TRBD1 (5 bases). Trimming took 5 bases from V and 14 from J, leaving 21 bases between them. CDR3 size: 13 residues. Germline loops: CDR1 SGHVS, CDR2 FQNEAQ. The CDR3 protein is CASSTRTFGGVTF. The CDR3 region has the DNA TGTGCCAGCAGCACCCGGACATTCGGGGGAGTAACCTTC.

The gene calls are TRBV7-2 and TRBJ2-5; TRBD1 agrees at 12 bases. Trimming cost V 5 bases and J 4 bases; bases outside gene matches: 8. In germline, CDR1 is SGHTA, CDR2 FQGNSA. The CDR3 runs to 16 residues. The CDR3 loop is CASSRRDRGRGETQYF. The CDR3, as DNA: TGTGCCAGCAGCCGCCGGGACAGGGGGCGAGGAGAGACCCAGTACTTC.

The rearrangement joins TRBV11-2 to TRBJ1-2; no reliable D call. Trimming cost V 5 bases and J 4 bases, with 14 bases left between them. The germline V gene has CDR1 SGHAT and CDR2 FQNNGV. The CDR3 runs to 14 residues. The CDR3 loop is CASSQAREGYGYTF. The DNA of the CDR3 is TGTGCCAGCAGCCAGGCCCGGGAGGGCTATGGCTACACCTTC.

The gene calls are TRBV20-1 and TRBJ2-7; D gene uncertain. V dropped 3 bases and J dropped 2 bases, with 14 bases sitting between them. The CDR3 has 14 residues. Germline V CDR1 and CDR2: DFQATT, SNEGSKA (reference sequence). CDR3 DNA: TGCAGTGCTAGTCGGTCAGGCGTCACCTACGAGCAGTACTTC. It translates to CSASRSGVTYEQYF.

J is TRBJ2-2 and V is TRBV7-2; tentatively, D is TRBD1 (5 bases). Germline V gives CDR1 SGHTA, CDR2 FQGNSA. Trimming pared 5 bases from V and 6 bases from J, leaving 16 bases between. This CDR3 has 15 amino acids. The CDR3 sequence: CASSPVAGYPGELFF. The CDR3 DNA is TGTGCCAGCAGCCCGGTAGCAGGGTATCCCGGGGAGCTGTTTTTT.

The chain couples TRBV15 to TRBJ1-3; D perhaps matches TRBD1 (6 bases). V lost 7 bases and J lost 4, with 17 bases in between. Germline lookup yields CDR1 LNHNV and CDR2 YYDKDF (reference sequence). The CDR3 has 15 amino acids. DNA for the CDR3: TGTGCCACCATGGAGGAACAGGGCCGAGGAAACACCATATATTTT. It yields the protein CATMEEQGRGNTIYF.

J is TRBJ2-7 and V is TRBV6-5; possible D gene TRBD2, 5 bases. The ends were cut back, 3 bases at V and 3 bases at J, with 12 bases in the middle. The CDR3 runs 14 residues. The germline V gene encodes CDR1 MNHEY and CDR2 SVGAGI. The CDR3 region has the DNA TGTGCCAGCAGTTATCGGGGTCTGCTCTACGAGCAGTACTTC. This translates into CASSYRGLLYEQYF.

The gene calls are TRBV4-2 and TRBJ1-1; the match to TRBD1 covers 8 bases. CDR1 LGHNA and CDR2 YNFKEQ come from the germline V gene. This CDR3 has 15 amino acids. After removal of 3 bases from V and 4 bases from J, the junction contained 7 bases not matched to a gene. The chain's CDR3 is CASSQVDREATEAFF. DNA of the CDR3: TGTGCCAGCAGCCAGGTGGACAGGGAAGCCACTGAAGCTTTCTTT.

V gene TRBV5-1 combines with J gene TRBJ2-3, with D possibly TRBD1 on 5 matching bases. Germline V gene sequence: CDR1 SGHRS, CDR2 YFSETQ. The CDR3 is 14 residues long. The germline V and J ends were trimmed by 0 bases and 4 bases, with 9 bases remaining between them. The CDR3 spells CASSLATDSDTQYF. CDR3 in DNA: TGCGCCAGCAGCTTGGCGACAGACTCAGATACGCAGTATTTT.